This passage covers 8 T cell receptor beta chains from one sample sequenced in a study of T cells in Graves' hyperthyroidism and ophthalmopathy. TCR beta CDR3 regions were amplified from RNA. An initial round of RT-PCR targeting the TCR CDR3 relied on the HTBI primer set. In TCRdb, the multiplex PCR reads were re-called with MiXCR into one record per CDR3 protein. There are 500,000 to 600,000 distinct CDR3 sequences in the sample; approximately 44% occur only once, and about 20% lies in the top ten. The sequencing sample was made of peripheral blood or thyroid tissue (not recorded which). The source is an adult woman with Graves' disease, either hyperthyroidism or ophthalmopathy (not recorded which).

This clonotype came up many times. The CDR3 sequence: CATSARQGRTYEQYF. The CDR3 nucleotides read TGTGCCACCAGTGCCCGACAGGGGAGAACCTACGAGCAGTACTTC. V is TRBV24-1 and J is TRBJ2-7; 8 positions agree with TRBD1. This CDR3 comprises 15 residues. The trim removed 5 bases at V and 2 bases at J, leaving 7 bases unmatched. Germline V gene lookup returns CDR1 KGHDR and CDR2 SFDVKD.

V is TRBV7-9 and J is TRBJ1-2; weak D call: TRBD1 (5 bases). V was pared by 5 bases and J by 8 bases, with 12 bases between. The CDR3 consists of 12 residues. CDR1 and CDR2 (germline): SEHNR, FQNEAQ (reference sequence). The CDR3 sequence is CASSARQIGYTF. CDR3 nucleotide sequence: TGTGCCAGCAGCGCCCGACAGATCGGCTACACCTTC.

This clonotype was observed at least ten times. V gene TRBV20-1 combines with J gene TRBJ1-1; 9 bases fit TRBD1. Germline CDR1 is DFQATT and CDR2 is SNEGSKA (reference sequence). This CDR3 comprises 12 residues. V dropped 7 bases and J dropped 8; count of bases not matched to a gene: 8. The CDR3 coding sequence is TGCAGTGGTCTGACAGGGGGAGAGGAAGCTTTCTTT. As protein: CSGLTGGEEAFF.

V usage is TRBV2 and J usage is TRBJ2-5, with a tentative D call TRBD2 (5 bases). Germline assignment: CDR1 SNHLY and CDR2 FYNNEI. The ends were cut back, 8 bases at V and 11 bases at J, with 15 bases in the middle. The CDR3 totals 11 residues. This CDR3 reads CASGSSDTQYF. CDR3 DNA sequence: TGTGCCAGCGGGAGTTCAGATACGCAGTACTTC.

V usage is TRBV19 and J usage is TRBJ1-3; perhaps TRBD1 as D (5 bases). The CDR3 sequence is 14 residues long. The germline V and J ends were trimmed by 4 bases and 4 bases, with 11 bases remaining between them. Germline loops: CDR1 LNHDA, CDR2 SQIVND (reference sequence). CDR3 residues: CASSTGTDGNTIYF. The CDR3 bases are TGTGCCAGTAGTACGGGGACGGACGGAAACACCATATATTTT.

This clonotype has ten or more counts. This chain joins TRBV3-1 and TRBJ2-7; D is uncertain. The V gene's germline CDR1 is LGHDT and CDR2 YNNKEL (reference sequence). This CDR3 contains 12 residues. Trimming took off 2 bases at V and 6 bases at J, with 8 bases between the two ends. The CDR3 protein is CASSQWKSEQYF. The CDR3 bases are TGTGCCAGCAGCCAATGGAAGAGCGAGCAGTACTTC.

The chain has TRBV19 and TRBJ2-3; 7 bases agree with TRBD1. This CDR3 spans 15 amino acids. Germline trimming cut 6 bases from V and 2 bases from J; bases unmatched to any gene: 8. Germline V gene lookup returns CDR1 LNHDA and CDR2 SQIVND (reference sequence). The CDR3 bases are TGTGCCAGTAGCGCCCGGGACAGATACACAGATACGCAGTATTTT. It yields the protein CASSARDRYTDTQYF.

As regards this clonotype: Possible read error: a much larger clone is one base away. J is TRBJ1-1 and V is TRBV5-1; 9 bases match TRBD1. Germline V gene sequence: CDR1 SGHRS, CDR2 YFSETQ. The CDR3 length is 15 residues. The CDR3 bases are TGCGCCAGCAGCTTGGGGACAGGGGTGAACACTGAAGCTTCCTTT. This codes for CASSLGTGVNTEASF. The full variable domain, completed using reference TRBV5-1 and TRBJ1-1, is KAGVTQTPRYLIKTRGQQVTLSCSPISGHRSVSWYQQTPGQGLQFLFEYFSETQRNKGNFPGRFSGRQFSNSRSEMNVSTLELGDSALYLCASSLGTGVNTEASFGQGTRLTVV.